This T cell receptor (beta chain) is from a study of blood T cell repertoires in COVID-19. Study as a whole: Some COVID-19 samples were acute and others convalescent; all came from the United States, Italy and Spain.

Germline V gene data show CDR1 as LNHDA and CDR2 as SQIVND (reference sequence). This CDR3 is 18 amino acids long. The junction had 13 bases not matched to a gene; V was cut back by 4 bases and J by 2 bases. The count of this clone is one. The method was immunoSEQ multiplex PCR; TCRdb's version includes in-frame clones alone and lacks a portion of them. The table shows about 210,000 clones, with about 91% occurring only once. The material sequenced was peripheral blood. This receptor was identified in a young man with active or convalescent COVID-19. The chain carries TRBV19 and TRBJ1-3; 8 bases line up with TRBD1. The CDR3 protein is CASSTLHGQGLTGNTIYF. Written as DNA, the CDR3 is TGTGCCAGTAGTACGTTACATGGACAGGGTTTGACTGGAAACACCATATATTTT.